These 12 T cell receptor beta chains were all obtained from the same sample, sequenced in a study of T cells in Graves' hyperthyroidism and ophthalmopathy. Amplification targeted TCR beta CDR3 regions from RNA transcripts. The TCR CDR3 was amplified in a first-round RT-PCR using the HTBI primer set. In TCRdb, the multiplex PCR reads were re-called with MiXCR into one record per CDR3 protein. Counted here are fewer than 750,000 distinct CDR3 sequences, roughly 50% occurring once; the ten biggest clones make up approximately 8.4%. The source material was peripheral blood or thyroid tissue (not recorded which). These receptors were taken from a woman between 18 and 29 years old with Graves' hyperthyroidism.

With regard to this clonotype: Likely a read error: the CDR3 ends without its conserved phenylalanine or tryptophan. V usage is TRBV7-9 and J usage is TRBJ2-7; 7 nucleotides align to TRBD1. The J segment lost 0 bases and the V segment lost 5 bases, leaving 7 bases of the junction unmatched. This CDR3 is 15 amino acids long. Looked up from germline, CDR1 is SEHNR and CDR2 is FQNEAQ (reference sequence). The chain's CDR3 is CASSPPYRGSYEQYL. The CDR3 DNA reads TGTGCCAGCAGCCCCCCCTACAGGGGCTCCTACGAGCAGTACCTC.

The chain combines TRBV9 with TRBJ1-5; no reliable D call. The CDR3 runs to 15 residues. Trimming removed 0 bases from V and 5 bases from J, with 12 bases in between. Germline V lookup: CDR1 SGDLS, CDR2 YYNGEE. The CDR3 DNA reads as TGTGCCAGCAGCGTAGGAGGAGGGTTAGATCAGCCCCAGCATTTT. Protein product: CASSVGGGLDQPQHF. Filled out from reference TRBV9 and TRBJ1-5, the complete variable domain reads DSGVTQTPKHLITATGQRVTLRCSPRSGDLSVYWYQQSLDQGLQFLIQYYNGEERAKGNILERFSAQQFPDLHSELNLSSLELGDSALYFCASSVGGGLDQPQHFGDGTRLSIL.

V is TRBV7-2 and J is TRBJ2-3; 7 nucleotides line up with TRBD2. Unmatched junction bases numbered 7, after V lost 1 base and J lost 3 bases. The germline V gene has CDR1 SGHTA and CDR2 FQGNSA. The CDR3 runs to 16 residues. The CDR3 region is CASSLGIAGETDTQYF. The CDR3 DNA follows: TGTGCCAGCAGCTTAGGAATCGCGGGAGAAACAGATACGCAGTATTTT.

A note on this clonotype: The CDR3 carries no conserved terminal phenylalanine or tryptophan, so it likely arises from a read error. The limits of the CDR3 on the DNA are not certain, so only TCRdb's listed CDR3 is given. CDR3: CASSEVRGATY. This chain joins TRBV2 and TRBJ1-2; the tabulated D call, TRBD1, remains unverified against the DNA. CDR1 is SNHLY, CDR2 FYNNEI, per germline. The CDR3 numbers 11 amino acids, ends counted.

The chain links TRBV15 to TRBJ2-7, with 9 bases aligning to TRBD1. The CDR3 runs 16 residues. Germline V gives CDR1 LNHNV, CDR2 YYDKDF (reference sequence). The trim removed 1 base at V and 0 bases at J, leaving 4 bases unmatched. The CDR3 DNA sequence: TGTGCCACCAGCAGAGCGACAGGGGGTTACTCCTACGAGCAGTACTTC. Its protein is CATSRATGGYSYEQYF.

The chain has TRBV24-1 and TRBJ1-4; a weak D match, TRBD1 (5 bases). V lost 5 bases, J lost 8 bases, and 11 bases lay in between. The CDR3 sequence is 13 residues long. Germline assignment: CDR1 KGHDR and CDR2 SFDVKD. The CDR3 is CATSARTREKLFF. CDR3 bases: TGTGCCACCAGTGCCAGGACAAGGGAAAAACTGTTTTTT.

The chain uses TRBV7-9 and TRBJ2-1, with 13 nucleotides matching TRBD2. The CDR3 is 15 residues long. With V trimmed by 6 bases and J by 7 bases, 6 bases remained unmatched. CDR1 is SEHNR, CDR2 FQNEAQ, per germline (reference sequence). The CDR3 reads CASRRTSGSDNEQFF. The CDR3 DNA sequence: TGTGCCAGCAGACGGACTAGCGGGAGCGATAATGAGCAGTTCTTC.

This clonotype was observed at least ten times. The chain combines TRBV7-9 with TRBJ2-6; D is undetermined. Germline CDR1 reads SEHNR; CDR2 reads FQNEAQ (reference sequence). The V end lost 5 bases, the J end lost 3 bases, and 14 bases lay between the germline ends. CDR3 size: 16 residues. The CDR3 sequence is CASSPPQESGANVLTF. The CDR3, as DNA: TGTGCCAGCAGCCCGCCGCAGGAGAGTGGGGCCAACGTCCTGACTTTC. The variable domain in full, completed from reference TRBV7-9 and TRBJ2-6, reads DTGVSQNPRHKITKRGQNVTFRCDPISEHNRLYWYRQTLGQGPEFLTYFQNEAQLEKSRLLSDRFSAERPKGSFSTLEIQRTEQGDSAMYLCASSPPQESGANVLTFGAGSRLTVL.

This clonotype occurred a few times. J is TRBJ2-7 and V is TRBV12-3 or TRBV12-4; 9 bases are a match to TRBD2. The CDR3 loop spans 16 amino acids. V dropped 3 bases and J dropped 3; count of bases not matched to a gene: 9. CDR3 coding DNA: TGTGCCAGCAGTTTCCGGGCGGCGGGAGGGTTCTACGAGCAGTACTTC. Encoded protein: CASSFRAAGGFYEQYF.

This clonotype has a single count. The CDR3 DNA reads as TGCAGTGCTAGAGAGAGTTCCGTGGGTAGATACGAGCAGTACTTC. Protein: CSARESSVGRYEQYF. The rearrangement uses TRBV20-1 and TRBJ2-7; D remains unclear. This CDR3 is 15 amino acids long. Trimming stripped 0 bases from V and 4 bases from J, with 16 bases between. CDR1 is DFQATT and CDR2 is SNEGSKA in the germline V gene (reference sequence).

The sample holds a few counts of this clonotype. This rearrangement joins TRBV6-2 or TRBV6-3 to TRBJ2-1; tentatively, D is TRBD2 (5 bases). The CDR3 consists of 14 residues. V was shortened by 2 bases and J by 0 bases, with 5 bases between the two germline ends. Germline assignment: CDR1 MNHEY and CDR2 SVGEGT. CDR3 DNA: TGTGCCAGCAGTTACGGGAGCTCCTACAATGAGCAGTTCTTC. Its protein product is CASSYGSSYNEQFF.

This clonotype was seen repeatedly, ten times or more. CDR3 nucleotides: TGCGCCAGCAGCCAAGGGATAGCGTTTGAAGAGACCCAGTACTTC. As protein: CASSQGIAFEETQYF. The genes are TRBV4-1 and TRBJ2-5, with a weak D call TRBD2 (5 bases). The CDR3 contains 15 residues. The germline gives CDR1 MGHRA, CDR2 YSYEKL. V lost 1 base, J lost 3 bases, and 12 bases lay in between.